The rows below give T cell receptor beta chains drawn from one sample of a study of blood T cell repertoires in COVID-19. Assay: immunoSEQ multiplex PCR; the TCRdb copy retains only in-frame clones and omits some. The sample shows some 290,000 clones, approximately 91% of them seen only once. Input material: peripheral blood. These receptors all stem from a woman in her 30s with COVID-19, enrolled during active disease. CDR3s include the opening cysteine and the closing phenylalanine or tryptophan. D genes are given only for firm matches. Expanded clones are given a class, and other clones once, few, many or no size at all.

TRBV30,NA,TRBJ2-5,TRBD2,CAWSAAPTSVTETQYF,TGTGCCTGGAGTGCGGCACCTACTAGCGTTACAGAGACCCAGTACTTC
TRBV5-1,NA,TRBJ2-2,NA,CASSFGKNTGELFF,TGCGCCAGCAGCTTTGGCAAGAACACCGGGGAGCTGTTTTTT
TRBV24-1,NA,TRBJ1-5,NA,CATSEPERPQHF,TGTGCCACCAGTGAACCCGAGCGGCCCCAGCATTTT
TRBV5-1,few,TRBJ2-5,TRBD2,CASSLGLAGTETQYF,TGCGCCAGCAGCTTGGGACTAGCGGGAACCGAGACCCAGTACTTC
TRBV2,NA,TRBJ2-7,TRBD2,CASSQTSGGNYEQYF,TGTGCCAGCAGCCAGACTAGCGGGGGGAACTACGAGCAGTACTTC
TRBV9,once,TRBJ1-3,NA,CASSVDQGSGNTIYF,TGTGCCAGCAGCGTAGATCAGGGCTCTGGAAACACCATATATTTT
TRBV5-1,NA,TRBJ2-7,NA,CASSLAQGTEQYF,TGCGCCAGCAGCTTGGCGCAGGGGACCGAGCAGTACTTC
TRBV19,NA,TRBJ2-7,NA,CASSIGRGSYEQYF,TGTGCCAGTAGTATTGGCAGGGGATCCTACGAGCAGTACTTC
TRBV4-1,NA,TRBJ2-1,NA,CASSQDAKYSSNEQFF,TGCGCCAGCAGCCAAGATGCCAAGTACAGCAGCAATGAGCAGTTCTTC
TRBV6-5,NA,TRBJ1-2,TRBD1,CASSYSGQINYGYTF,TGTGCCAGCAGTTACTCGGGACAGATCAACTATGGCTACACCTTC
TRBV11-2,NA,TRBJ1-1,TRBD1,CASSLDRRAGGTEAFF,TGTGCCAGCAGCTTAGATCGTCGGGCAGGGGGTACTGAAGCTTTCTTT
TRBV30,NA,TRBJ2-1,NA,CAWTPENEQFF,TGTGCCTGGACACCCGAGAATGAGCAGTTCTTC
TRBV3-1/TRBV3-2,NA,TRBJ1-4,NA,CASRNSISDEKLFF,TGTGCCAGCAGAAACAGCATTTCGGATGAAAAACTGTTTTTT
TRBV7-9,NA,TRBJ2-4,NA,CASSLAQINIQYF,TGTGCCAGCAGCTTAGCACAGATAAACATTCAGTACTTC
TRBV29-1,NA,TRBJ1-2,TRBD1,CSVQIPGTAFGYTF,TGCAGCGTACAAATACCCGGGACAGCCTTTGGCTACACCTTC
TRBV7-2,few,TRBJ1-2,NA,CASSLVSSYGYTF,TGTGCCAGCAGCTTAGTATCCAGTTATGGCTACACCTTC
TRBV5-1,NA,TRBJ2-1,NA,CASSFRVPGYNEQFF,TGCGCCAGCAGCTTCCGGGTCCCCGGATACAATGAGCAGTTCTTC
TRBV4-3,NA,TRBJ2-1,NA,CASSLAGTPYNEQFF,TGCGCCAGCAGCCTAGCCGGAACCCCCTACAATGAGCAGTTCTTC
TRBV2,NA,TRBJ2-2,TRBD1,CASSDGQGFTGELFF,TGTGCCAGCAGTGACGGACAGGGATTCACCGGGGAGCTGTTTTTT
TRBV2,once,TRBJ2-3,NA,CASRQTGRTYTDTQYF,TGTGCCAGCAGACAGACCGGGAGAACTTACACAGATACGCAGTATTTT
TRBV28,NA,TRBJ2-7,TRBD1,CASSLDRGYEQYF,TGTGCCAGCAGTCTTGACAGGGGCTACGAGCAGTACTTC
TRBV6-2/TRBV6-3,NA,TRBJ1-1,NA,CASSPQGVTEAFF,TGTGCCAGCAGCCCACAGGGTGTCACTGAAGCTTTCTTT
TRBV27,NA,TRBJ2-7,TRBD2,CASSPFAGVRYEQYF,TGTGCCAGCAGCCCCTTTGCGGGAGTAAGGTACGAGCAGTACTTC